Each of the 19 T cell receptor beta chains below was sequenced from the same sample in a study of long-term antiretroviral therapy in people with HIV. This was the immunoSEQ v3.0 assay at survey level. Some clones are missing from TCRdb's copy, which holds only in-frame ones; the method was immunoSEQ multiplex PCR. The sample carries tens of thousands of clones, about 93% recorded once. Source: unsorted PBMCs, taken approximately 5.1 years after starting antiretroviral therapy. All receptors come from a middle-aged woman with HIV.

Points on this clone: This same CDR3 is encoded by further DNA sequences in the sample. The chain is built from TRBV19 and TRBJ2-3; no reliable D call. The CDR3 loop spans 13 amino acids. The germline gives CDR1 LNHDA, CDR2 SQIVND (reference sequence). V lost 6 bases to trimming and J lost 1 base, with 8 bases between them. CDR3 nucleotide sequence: TGTGCCAGTAGAGGTGGAGGCACAGATACGCAGTATTTT. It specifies CASRGGGTDTQYF.

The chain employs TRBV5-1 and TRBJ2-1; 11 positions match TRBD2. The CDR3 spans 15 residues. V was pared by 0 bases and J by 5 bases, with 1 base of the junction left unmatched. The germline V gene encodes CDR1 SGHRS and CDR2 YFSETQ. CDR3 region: CASSLATSGNNEQFF. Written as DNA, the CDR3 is TGCGCCAGCAGCTTGGCGACTAGCGGGAACAATGAGCAGTTCTTC. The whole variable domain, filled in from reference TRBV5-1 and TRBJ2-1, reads KAGVTQTPRYLIKTRGQQVTLSCSPISGHRSVSWYQQTPGQGLQFLFEYFSETQRNKGNFPGRFSGRQFSNSRSEMNVSTLELGDSALYLCASSLATSGNNEQFFGPGTRLTVL.

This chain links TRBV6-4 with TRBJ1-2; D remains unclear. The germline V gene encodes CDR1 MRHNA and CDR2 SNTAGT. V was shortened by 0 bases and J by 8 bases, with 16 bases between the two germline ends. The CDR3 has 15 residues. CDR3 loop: CASSDSGLPVSGYTF. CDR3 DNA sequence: TGTGCCAGCAGTGACTCAGGGTTACCGGTTTCCGGCTACACCTTC.

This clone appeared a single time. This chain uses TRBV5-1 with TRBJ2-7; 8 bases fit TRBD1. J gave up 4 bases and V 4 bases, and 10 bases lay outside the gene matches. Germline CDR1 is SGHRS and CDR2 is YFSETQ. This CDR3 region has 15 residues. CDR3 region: CASSLGAGGRYEQYF. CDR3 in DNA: TGCGCCAGCAGCCTTGGGGCAGGGGGCAGGTACGAGCAGTACTTC.

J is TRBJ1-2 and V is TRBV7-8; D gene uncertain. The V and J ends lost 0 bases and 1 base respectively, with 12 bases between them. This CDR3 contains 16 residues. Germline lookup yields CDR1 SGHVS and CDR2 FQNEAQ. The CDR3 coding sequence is TGTGCCAGCAGCTTAGCGACGGCGAGTGATAACTATGGCTACACCTTC. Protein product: CASSLATASDNYGYTF.

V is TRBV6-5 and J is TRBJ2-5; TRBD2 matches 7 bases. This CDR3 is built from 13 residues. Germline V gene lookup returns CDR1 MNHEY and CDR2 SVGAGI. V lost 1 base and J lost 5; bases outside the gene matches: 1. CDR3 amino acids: CASSYYGGETQYF. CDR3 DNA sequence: TGTGCCAGCAGTTACTACGGGGGGGAGACCCAGTACTTC.

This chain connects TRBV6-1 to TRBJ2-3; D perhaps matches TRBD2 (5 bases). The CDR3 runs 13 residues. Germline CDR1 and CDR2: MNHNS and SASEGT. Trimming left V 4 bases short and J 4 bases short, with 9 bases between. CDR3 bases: TGTGCCAGCAGTGTAGACGGGGCAGATACGCAGTATTTT. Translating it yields CASSVDGADTQYF.

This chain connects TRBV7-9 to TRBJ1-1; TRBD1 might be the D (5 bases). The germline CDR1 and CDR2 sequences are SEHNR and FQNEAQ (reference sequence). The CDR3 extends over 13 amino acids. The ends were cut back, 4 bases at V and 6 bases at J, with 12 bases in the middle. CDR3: CASSWDQGAEAFF. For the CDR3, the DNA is TGTGCCAGCAGCTGGGATCAGGGCGCTGAAGCTTTCTTT.

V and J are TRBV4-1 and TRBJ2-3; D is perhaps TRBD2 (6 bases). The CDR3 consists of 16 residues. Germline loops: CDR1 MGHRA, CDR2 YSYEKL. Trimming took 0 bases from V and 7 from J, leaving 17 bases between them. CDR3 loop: CASSQESVGGIHTQYF. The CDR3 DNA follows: TGCGCCAGCAGCCAAGAGTCGGTCGGCGGGATACATACGCAGTATTTT.

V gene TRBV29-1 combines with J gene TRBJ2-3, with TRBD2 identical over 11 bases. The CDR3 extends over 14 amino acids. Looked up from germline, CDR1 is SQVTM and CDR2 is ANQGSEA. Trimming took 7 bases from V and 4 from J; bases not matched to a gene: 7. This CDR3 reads CSATLAGGADTQYF. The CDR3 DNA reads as TGCAGCGCCACCCTAGCGGGAGGTGCAGATACGCAGTATTTT.

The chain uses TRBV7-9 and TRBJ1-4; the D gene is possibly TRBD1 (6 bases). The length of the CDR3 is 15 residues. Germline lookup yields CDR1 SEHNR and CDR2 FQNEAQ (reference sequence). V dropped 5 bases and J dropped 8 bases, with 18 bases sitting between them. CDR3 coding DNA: TGTGCCAGCAGCCCGCTACAGGGAGTAGAAGAAAAACTGTTTTTT. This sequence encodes CASSPLQGVEEKLFF.

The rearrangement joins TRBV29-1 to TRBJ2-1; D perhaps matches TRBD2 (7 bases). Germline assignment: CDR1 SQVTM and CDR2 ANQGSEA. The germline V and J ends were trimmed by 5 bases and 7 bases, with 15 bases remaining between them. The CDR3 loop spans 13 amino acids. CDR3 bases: TGCAGCGTTTTAAGGGGGGGGACGAATGAGCAGTTCTTC. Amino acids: CSVLRGGTNEQFF.

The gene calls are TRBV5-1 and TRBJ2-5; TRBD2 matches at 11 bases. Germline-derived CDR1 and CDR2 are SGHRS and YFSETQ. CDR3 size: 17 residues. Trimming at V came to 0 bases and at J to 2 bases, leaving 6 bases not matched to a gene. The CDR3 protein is CASSLGLAGGSQETQYF. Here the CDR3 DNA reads TGCGCCAGCAGCTTGGGCCTAGCGGGGGGATCACAAGAGACCCAGTACTTC.

The DNA for the CDR3 is TGTGCCAGCAGTGAAATGACCCTCGAGCAGTACTTC. Protein: CASSEMTLEQYF. The chain is built from TRBV6-1 and TRBJ2-7; D remains ambiguous. The CDR3 runs to 12 residues. The germline gives CDR1 MNHNS, CDR2 SASEGT. V gave up 2 bases and J gave up 6 bases, with 8 bases separating them.

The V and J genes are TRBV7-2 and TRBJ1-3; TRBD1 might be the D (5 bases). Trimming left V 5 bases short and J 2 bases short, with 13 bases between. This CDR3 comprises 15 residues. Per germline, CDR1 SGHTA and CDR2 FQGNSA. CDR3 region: CASSRRDGTGNTIYF. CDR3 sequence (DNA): TGTGCCAGCAGCCGACGGGACGGTACTGGAAACACCATATATTTT.

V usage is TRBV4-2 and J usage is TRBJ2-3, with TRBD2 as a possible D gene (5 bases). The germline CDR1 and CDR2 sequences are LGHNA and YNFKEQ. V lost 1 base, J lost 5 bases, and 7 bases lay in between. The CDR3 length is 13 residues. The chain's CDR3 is CASSQGRGDTQYF. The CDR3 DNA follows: TGTGCCAGCAGCCAAGGCCGGGGAGATACGCAGTATTTT.

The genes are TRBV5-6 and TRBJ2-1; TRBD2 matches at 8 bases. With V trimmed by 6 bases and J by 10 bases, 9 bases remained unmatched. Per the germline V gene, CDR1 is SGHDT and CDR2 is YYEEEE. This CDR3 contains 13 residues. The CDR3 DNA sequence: TGTGCCAGCACTACCGGGACTAGTCAAGAGCAGTTCTTC. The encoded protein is CASTTGTSQEQFF.

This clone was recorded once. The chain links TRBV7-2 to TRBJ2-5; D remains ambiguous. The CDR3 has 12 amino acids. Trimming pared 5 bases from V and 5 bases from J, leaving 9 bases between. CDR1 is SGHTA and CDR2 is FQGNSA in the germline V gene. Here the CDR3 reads CASSPWAETQYF. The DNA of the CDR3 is TGTGCCAGCAGCCCTTGGGCGGAGACCCAGTACTTC.

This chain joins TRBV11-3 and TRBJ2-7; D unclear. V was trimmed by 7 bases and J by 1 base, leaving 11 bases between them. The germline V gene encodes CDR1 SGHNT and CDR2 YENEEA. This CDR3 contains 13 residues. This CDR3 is CASTLRPSYEQYF. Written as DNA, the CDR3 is TGTGCCAGCACCCTCAGGCCTTCCTACGAGCAGTACTTC.